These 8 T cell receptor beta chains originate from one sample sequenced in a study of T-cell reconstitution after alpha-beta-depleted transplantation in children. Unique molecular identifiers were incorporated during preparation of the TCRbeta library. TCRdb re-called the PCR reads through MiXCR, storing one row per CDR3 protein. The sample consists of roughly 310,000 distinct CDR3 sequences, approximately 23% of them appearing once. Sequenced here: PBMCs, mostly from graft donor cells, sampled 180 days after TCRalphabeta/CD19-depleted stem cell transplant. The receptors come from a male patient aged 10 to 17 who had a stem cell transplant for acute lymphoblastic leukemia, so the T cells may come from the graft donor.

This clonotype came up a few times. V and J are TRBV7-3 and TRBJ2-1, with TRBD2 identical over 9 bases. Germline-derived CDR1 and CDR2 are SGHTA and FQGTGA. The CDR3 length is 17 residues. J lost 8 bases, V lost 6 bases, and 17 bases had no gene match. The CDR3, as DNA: TGTGCCAGCAGACGAACCTATGAGGCGGGAGGGGTGGATGAGCAGTTCTTC. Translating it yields CASRRTYEAGGVDEQFF. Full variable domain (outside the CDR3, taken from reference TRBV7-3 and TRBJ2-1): GAGVSQTPSNKVTEKGKYVELRCDPISGHTALYWYRQSLGQGPEFLIYFQGTGAADDSGLPNDRFFAVRPEGSVSTLKIQRTERGDSAVYLCASRRTYEAGGVDEQFFGPGTRLTVL.

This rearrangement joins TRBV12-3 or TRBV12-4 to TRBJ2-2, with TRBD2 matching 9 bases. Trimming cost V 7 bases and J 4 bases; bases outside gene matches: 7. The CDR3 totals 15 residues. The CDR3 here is CASMGLAGTTGELFF. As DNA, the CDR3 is TGTGCCAGCATGGGTCTAGCGGGAACCACCGGGGAGCTGTTTTTT.

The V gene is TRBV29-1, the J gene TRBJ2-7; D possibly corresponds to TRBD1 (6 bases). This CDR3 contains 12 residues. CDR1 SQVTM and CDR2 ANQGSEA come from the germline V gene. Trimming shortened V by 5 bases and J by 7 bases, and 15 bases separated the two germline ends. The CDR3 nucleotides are TGCAGCGTTTCAACGGGACATCGGGAGCAGTACTTC. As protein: CSVSTGHREQYF.

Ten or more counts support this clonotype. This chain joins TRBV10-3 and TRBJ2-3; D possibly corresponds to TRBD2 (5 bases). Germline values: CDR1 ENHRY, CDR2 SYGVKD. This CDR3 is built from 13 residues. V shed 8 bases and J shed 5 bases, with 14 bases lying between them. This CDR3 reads CAIGRAARDTQYF. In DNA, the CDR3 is TGTGCCATCGGAAGAGCGGCCAGAGATACGCAGTATTTT.

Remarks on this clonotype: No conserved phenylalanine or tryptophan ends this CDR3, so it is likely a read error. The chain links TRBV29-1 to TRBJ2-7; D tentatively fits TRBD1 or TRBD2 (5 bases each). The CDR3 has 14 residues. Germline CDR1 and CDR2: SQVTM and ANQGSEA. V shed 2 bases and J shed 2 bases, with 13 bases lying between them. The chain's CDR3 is CSVETGTVTYEQYL. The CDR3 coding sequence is TGCAGCGTTGAAACCGGGACCGTTACCTACGAGCAGTACTTA.

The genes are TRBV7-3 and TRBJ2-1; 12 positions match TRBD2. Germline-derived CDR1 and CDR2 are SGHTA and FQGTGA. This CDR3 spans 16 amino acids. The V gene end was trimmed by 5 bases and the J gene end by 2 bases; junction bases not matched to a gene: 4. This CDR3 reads CASSRRTSGTYNEQFF. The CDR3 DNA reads TGTGCCAGCAGCCGCCGGACTAGCGGGACCTACAATGAGCAGTTCTTC.

As DNA, the CDR3 is TGTGCCACCAGTGAACGTTATGGCGCAGGTGAGCAGTTCTTC. It translates to CATSERYGAGEQFF. This chain uses TRBV24-1 with TRBJ2-1; D gene unclear. V shed 4 bases and J shed 9 bases, with 15 bases lying between them. Germline CDR1 reads KGHDR; CDR2 reads SFDVKD. This CDR3 region has 14 residues.

The CDR3 DNA reads as TGTGCCAGCTCACCACCGCGGGGCAGGCTAAGCACAGATACGCAGTATTTT. Its translation is CASSPPRGRLSTDTQYF. The chain is built from TRBV18 and TRBJ2-3; weak D call: TRBD2 (6 bases). The V gene lost 0 bases and the J gene lost 0 bases, with 13 bases spanning the gap. Germline V gene lookup returns CDR1 KGHSH and CDR2 LQKENI. The CDR3 sequence is 17 residues long.